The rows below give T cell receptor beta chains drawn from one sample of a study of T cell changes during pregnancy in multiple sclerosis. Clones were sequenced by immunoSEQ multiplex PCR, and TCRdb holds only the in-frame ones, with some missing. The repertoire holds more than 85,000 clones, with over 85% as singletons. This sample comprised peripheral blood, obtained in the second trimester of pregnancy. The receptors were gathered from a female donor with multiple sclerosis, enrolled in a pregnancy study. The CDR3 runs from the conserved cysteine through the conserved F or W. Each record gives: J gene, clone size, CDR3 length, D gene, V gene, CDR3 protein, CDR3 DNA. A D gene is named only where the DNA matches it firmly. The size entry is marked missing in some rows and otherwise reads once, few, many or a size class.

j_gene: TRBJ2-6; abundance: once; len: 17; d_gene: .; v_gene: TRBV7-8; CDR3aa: CASSPPGGYSGANVLTF; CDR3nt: TGTGCCAGCAGCCCCCCGGGGGGCTACTCTGGGGCCAACGTCCTGACTTTC
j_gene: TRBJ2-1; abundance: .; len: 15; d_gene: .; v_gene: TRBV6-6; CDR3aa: CASSRRGVEPNEQFF; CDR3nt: TGTGCCAGCAGCAGGCGCGGGGTTGAACCCAATGAGCAGTTCTTC
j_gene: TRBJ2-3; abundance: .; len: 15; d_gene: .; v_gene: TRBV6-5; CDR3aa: CASSYWGGDTDTQYF; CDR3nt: TGTGCCAGCAGTTACTGGGGCGGAGACACAGATACGCAGTATTTT
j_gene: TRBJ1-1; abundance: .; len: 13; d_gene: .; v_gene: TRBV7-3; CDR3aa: CASSTGWNTEAFF; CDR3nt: TGTGCCAGCAGCACAGGGTGGAACACTGAAGCTTTCTTT
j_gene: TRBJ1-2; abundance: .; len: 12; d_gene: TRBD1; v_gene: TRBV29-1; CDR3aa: CSVGNRGYGYTF; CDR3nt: TGCAGCGTTGGTAACAGGGGCTATGGCTACACCTTC
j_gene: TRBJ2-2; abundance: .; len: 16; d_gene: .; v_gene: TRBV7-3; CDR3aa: CASSSPSGENTGELFF; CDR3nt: TGTGCCAGCAGCTCCCCATCGGGGGAGAACACCGGGGAGCTGTTTTTT
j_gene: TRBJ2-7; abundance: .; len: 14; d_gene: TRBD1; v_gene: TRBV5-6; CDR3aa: CASSWTGDSYEQYF; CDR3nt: TGTGCCAGCAGCTGGACAGGGGACTCCTACGAGCAGTACTTC
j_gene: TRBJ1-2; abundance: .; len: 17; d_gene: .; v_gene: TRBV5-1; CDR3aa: CASSLGPSEDTNYGYTF; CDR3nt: TGCGCCAGCAGCTTGGGTCCCTCTGAGGACACCAACTATGGCTACACCTTC
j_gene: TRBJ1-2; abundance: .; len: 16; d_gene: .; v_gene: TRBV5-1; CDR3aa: CASSIEGTRSVYGYTF; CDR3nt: TGCGCCAGCAGCATAGAGGGTACCCGTTCGGTCTATGGCTACACCTTC
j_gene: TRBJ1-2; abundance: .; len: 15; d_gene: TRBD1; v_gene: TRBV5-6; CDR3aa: CASRAVGQLNYGYTF; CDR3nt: TGTGCCAGCAGAGCCGTGGGACAGCTTAACTATGGCTACACCTTC
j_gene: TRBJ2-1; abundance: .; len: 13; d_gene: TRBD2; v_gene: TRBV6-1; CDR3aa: CASSSGRGNEQFF; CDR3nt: TGTGCCAGCAGCAGCGGGAGGGGAAATGAGCAGTTCTTC
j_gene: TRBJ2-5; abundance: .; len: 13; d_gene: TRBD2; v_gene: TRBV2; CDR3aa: CASTQGRDGTQYF; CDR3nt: TGTGCCAGCACTCAAGGGAGGGACGGGACCCAGTACTTC
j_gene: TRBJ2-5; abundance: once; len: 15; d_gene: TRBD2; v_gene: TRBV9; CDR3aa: CASSVGGVGGETQYF; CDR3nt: TGTGCCAGCAGCGTAGGGGGCGTGGGGGGGGAGACCCAGTACTTC
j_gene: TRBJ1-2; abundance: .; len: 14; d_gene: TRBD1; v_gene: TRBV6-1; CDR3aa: CASTLRQGHYGYTF; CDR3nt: TGTGCCAGCACCTTAAGACAGGGGCACTATGGCTACACCTTC
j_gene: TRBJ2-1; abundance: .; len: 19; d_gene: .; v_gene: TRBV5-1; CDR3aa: CASSFLGSLGSPGGNEQFF; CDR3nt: TGCGCCAGCAGCTTCCTCGGGAGCCTAGGGAGCCCAGGGGGGAATGAGCAGTTCTTC
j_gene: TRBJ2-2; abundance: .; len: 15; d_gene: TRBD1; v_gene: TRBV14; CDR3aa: CASSHGTGRTGELFF; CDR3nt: TGTGCCAGCAGCCATGGGACAGGCCGGACCGGGGAGCTGTTTTTT
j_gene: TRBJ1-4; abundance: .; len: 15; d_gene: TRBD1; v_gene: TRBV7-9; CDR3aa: CASSLATGGGEKLFF; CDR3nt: TGTGCCAGCAGCTTGGCGACAGGGGGCGGTGAAAAACTGTTTTTT
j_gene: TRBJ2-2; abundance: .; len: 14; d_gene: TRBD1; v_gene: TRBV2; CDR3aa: CASSGQGAVRGLFF; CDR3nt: TGTGCCAGCAGCGGGCAGGGGGCGGTCCGAGGGCTGTTTTTT
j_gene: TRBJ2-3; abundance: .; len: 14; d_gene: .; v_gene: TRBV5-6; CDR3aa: CASSFLAATDTQYF; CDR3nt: TGTGCCAGCAGCTTTTTGGCGGCTACAGATACGCAGTATTTT
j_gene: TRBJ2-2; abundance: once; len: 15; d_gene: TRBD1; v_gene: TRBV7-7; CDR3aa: CASSPQVTGTGELFF; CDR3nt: TGTGCCAGCAGCCCACAAGTGACAGGGACCGGGGAGCTGTTTTTT
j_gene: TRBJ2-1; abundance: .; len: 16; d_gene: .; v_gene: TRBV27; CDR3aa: CASSLYGRGSYNEQFF; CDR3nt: TGTGCCAGCAGTTTATACGGTCGGGGCTCCTACAATGAGCAGTTCTTC
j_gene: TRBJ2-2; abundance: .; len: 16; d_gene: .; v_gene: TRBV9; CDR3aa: CASSVGLHANTGELFF; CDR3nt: TGTGCCAGCAGCGTAGGGCTCCACGCGAACACCGGGGAGCTGTTTTTT
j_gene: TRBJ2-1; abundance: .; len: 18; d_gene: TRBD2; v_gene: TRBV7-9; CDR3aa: CASSPMGLAGGPYDEQFF; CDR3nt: TGTGCCAGCAGCCCGATGGGACTAGCGGGAGGGCCATACGATGAGCAGTTCTTC
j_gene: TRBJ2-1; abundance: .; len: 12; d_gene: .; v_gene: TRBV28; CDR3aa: CASSGSWEEQFF; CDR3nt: TGTGCCAGCAGTGGATCTTGGGAGGAGCAGTTCTTC
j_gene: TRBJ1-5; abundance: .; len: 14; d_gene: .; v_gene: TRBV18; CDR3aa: CASSPPGGNQPQHF; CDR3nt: TGTGCCAGCTCACCACCGGGAGGGAATCAGCCCCAGCATTTT
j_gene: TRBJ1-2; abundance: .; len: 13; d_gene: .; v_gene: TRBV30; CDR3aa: CAWTPPSNYGYTF; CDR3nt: TGTGCCTGGACCCCCCCGTCTAACTATGGCTACACCTTC
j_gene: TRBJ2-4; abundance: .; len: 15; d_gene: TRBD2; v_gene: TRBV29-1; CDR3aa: CSVEDLLGGRNIQYF; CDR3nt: TGCAGCGTTGAAGATCTTCTGGGGGGGAGGAACATTCAGTACTTC
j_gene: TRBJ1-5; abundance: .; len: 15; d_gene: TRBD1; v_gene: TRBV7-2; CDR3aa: CASSVTGVVNQPQHF; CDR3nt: TGTGCCAGCAGCGTTACAGGGGTGGTGAATCAGCCCCAGCATTTT
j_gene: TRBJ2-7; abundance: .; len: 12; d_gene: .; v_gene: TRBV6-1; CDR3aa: CASSEARYEQYF; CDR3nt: TGTGCCAGCAGTGAAGCGCGATACGAGCAGTACTTC
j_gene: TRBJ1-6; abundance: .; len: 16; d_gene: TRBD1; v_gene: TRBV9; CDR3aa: CASSPRTGQLNSPLHF; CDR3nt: TGTGCCAGCAGCCCGCGGACAGGCCAACTTAATTCACCCCTCCACTTT
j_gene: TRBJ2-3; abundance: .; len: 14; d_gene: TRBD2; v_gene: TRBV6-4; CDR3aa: CASSESGSADTQYF; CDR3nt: TGTGCCAGCAGTGAGAGCGGGAGCGCAGATACGCAGTATTTT
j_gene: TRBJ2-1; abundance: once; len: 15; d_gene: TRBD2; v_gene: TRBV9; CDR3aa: CASSVNAGVNNEQFF; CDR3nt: TGTGCCAGCAGCGTAAACGCGGGAGTAAATAATGAGCAGTTCTTC
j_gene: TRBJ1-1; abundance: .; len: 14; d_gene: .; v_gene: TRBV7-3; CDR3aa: CASSHDGQNTEAFF; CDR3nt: TGTGCCAGCAGCCATGACGGACAGAACACTGAAGCTTTCTTT
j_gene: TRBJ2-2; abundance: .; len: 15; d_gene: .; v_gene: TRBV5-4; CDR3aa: CASSLRTGDTGELFF; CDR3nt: TGTGCCAGCAGCTTGCGCACAGGCGACACCGGGGAGCTGTTTTTT
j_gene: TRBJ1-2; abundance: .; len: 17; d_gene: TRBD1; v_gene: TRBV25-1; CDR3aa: CASSHSDRGRPNYGYTF; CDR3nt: TGTGCCAGCAGCCACTCGGACAGGGGGCGGCCTAACTATGGCTACACCTTC
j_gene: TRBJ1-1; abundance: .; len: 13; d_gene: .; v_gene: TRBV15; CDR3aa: CATSSVMNTEAFF; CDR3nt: TGTGCCACCAGCAGTGTCATGAACACTGAAGCTTTCTTT
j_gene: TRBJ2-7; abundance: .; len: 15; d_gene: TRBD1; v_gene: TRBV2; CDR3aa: CASSGRDRGSYEQYF; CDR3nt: TGTGCCAGCAGTGGCCGGGACAGGGGATCCTACGAGCAGTACTTC
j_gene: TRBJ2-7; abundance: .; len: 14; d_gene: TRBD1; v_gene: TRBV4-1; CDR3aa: CASSRGQGIYEQYF; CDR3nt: TGCGCCAGCAGCCGCGGACAGGGAATCTACGAGCAGTACTTC
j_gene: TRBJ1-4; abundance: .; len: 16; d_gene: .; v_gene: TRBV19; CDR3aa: CASSIRGGGTNEKLFF; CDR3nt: TGTGCCAGTAGTATACGTGGCGGGGGTACTAATGAAAAACTGTTTTTT
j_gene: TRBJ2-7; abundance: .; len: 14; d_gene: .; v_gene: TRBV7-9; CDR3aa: CASSPGLRPYEQYF; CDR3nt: TGTGCCAGCAGCCCCGGACTCCGACCCTACGAGCAGTACTTC
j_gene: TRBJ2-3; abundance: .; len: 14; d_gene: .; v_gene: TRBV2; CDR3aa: CAKGGDRNTDTQYF; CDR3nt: TGTGCCAAAGGGGGGGACAGGAACACAGATACGCAGTATTTT
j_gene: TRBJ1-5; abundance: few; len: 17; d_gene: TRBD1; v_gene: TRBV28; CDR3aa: CASSSWTGIGSNQPQHF; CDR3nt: TGTGCCAGCAGTTCGTGGACAGGGATAGGGAGCAATCAGCCCCAGCATTTT
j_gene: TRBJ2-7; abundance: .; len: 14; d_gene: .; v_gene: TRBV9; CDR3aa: CASSVAAQGNEQYF; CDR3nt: TGTGCCAGCAGCGTAGCAGCCCAGGGAAACGAGCAGTACTTC
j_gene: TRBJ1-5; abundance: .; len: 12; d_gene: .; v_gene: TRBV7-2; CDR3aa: CASSQGNQPQHF; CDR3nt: TGTGCCAGCAGCCAGGGCAATCAGCCCCAGCATTTT